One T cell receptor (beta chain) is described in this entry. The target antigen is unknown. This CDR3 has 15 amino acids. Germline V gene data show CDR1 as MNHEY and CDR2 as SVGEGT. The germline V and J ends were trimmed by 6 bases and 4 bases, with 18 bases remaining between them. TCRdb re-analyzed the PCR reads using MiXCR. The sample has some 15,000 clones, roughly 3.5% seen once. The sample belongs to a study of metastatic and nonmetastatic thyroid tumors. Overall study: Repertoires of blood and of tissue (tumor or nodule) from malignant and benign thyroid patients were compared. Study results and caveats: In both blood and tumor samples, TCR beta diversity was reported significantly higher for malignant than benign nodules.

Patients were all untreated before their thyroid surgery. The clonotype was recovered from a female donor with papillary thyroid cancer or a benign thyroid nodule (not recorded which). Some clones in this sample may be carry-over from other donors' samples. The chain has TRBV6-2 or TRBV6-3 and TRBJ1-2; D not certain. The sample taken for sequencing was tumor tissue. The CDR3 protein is CASSHDGVLFYGYTF. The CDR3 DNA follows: TGTGCCAGCAGCCACGACGGAGTCCTCTTCTATGGCTACACCTTC.